This TCR beta chain was obtained from a study of shared clonotypes between healthy human individuals. Only in-frame clones appear in the TCRdb table, and some are missing; sequencing was by immunoSEQ multiplex PCR. The repertoire has approximately 1.5 million clones, approximately 98.5% of them found once; the top ten carry approximately 0.4%. Adult Caucasians living in Nashville, Tennessee made up all of the donors. Trimming took 3 bases from V and 15 from J, leaving 27 bases between them. CDR3 length equals 16 residues. Germline CDR1 and CDR2: KGHSH and LQKENI. Notes on this clone: Its antigen is currently unknown.

Overall study results and limits: Expectations were that clonotype sharing among donors would be affected by sequencing depth. Generally, estimated richness proved larger in naive subsets than it did in memory subsets. Generation of non-shared clonotypes was less probable than generation of clonotypes shared by all four donors.

This TCR was sampled from a man aged 25-45 years in good health. Sequencing was done on a sample of naive CD4+ T cells sorted from blood. Subset defined: CD45RA+ positively selected. V is TRBV18 and J is TRBJ2-1; D tentatively reads TRBD1 or TRBD2 (6 bases each). The CDR3 DNA sequence: TGTGCCAGCTCACCGAAGATCGGGGGCTTCGAAGTCCATCTGTTCTTC. It encodes CASSPKIGGFEVHLFF.